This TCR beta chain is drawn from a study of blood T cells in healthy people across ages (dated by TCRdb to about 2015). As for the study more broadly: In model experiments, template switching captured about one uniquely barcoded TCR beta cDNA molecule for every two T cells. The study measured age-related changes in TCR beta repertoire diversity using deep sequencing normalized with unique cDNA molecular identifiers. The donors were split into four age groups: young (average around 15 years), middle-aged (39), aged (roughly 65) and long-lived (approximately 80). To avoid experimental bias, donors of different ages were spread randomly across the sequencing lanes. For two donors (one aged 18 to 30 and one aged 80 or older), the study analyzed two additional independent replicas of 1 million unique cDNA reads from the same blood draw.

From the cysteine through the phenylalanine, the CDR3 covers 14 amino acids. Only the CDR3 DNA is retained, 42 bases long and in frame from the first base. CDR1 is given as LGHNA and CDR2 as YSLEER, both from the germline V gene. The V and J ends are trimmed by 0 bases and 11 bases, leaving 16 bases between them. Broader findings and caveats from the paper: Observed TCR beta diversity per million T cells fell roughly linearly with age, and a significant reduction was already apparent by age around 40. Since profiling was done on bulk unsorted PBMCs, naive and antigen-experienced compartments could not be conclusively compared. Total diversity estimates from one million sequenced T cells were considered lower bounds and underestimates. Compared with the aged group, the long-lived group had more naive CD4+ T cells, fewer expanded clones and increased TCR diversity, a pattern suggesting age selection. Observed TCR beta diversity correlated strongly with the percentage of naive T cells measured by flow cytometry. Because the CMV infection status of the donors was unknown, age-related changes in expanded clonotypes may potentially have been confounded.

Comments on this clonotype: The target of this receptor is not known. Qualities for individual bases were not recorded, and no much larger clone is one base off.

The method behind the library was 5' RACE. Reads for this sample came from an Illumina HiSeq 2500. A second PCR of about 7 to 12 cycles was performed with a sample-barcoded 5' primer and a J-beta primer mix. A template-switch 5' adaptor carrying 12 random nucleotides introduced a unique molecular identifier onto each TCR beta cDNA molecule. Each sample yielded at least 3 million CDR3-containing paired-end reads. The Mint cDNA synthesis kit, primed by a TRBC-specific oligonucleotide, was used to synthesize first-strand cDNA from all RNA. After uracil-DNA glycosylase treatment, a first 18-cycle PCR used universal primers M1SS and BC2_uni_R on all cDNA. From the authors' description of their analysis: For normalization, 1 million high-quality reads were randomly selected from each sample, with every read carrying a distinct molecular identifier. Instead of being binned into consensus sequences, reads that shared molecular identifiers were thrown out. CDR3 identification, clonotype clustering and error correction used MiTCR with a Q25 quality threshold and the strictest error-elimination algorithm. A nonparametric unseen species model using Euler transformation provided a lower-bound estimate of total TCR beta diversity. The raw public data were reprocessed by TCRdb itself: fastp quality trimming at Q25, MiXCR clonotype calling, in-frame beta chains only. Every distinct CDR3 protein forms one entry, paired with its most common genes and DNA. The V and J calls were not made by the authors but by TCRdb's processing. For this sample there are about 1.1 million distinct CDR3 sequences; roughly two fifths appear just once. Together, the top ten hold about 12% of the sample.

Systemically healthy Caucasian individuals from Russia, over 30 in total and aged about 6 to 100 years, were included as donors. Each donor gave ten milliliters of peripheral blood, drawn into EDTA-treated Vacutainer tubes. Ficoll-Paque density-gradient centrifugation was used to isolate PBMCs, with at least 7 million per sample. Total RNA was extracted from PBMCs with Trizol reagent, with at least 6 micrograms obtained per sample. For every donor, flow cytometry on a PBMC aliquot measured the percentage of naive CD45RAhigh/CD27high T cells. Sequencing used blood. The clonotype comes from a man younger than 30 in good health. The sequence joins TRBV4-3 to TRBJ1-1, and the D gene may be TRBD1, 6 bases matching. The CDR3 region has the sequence CASSQDGAGQTAFF. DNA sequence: TGCGCCAGCAGCCAAGACGGGGCTGGACAGACGGCTTTCTTT.